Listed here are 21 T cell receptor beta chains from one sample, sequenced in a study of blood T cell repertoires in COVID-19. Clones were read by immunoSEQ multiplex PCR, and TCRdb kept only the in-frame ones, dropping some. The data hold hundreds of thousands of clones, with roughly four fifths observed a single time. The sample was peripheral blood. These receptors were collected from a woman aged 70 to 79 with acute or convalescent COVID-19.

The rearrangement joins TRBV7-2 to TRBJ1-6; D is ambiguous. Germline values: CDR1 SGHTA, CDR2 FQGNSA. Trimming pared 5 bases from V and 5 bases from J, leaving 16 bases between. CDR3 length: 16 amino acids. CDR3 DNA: TGTGCCAGCAGCCTCGGCCCCCCGCGGAATAATTCACCCCTCCACTTT. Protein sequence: CASSLGPPRNNSPLHF.

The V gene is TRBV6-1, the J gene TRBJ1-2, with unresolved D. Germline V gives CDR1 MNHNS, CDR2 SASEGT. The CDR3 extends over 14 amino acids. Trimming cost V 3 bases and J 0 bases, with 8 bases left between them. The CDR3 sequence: CASSDNGANYGYTF. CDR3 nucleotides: TGTGCCAGCAGTGACAACGGAGCTAACTATGGCTACACCTTC.

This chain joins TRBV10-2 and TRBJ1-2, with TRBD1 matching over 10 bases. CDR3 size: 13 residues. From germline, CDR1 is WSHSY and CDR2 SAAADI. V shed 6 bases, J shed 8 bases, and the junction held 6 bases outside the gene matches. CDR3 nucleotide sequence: TGCGCCAGCAGAGAGACAGGGGGCGCGGGCTACACCTTC. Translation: CASRETGGAGYTF.

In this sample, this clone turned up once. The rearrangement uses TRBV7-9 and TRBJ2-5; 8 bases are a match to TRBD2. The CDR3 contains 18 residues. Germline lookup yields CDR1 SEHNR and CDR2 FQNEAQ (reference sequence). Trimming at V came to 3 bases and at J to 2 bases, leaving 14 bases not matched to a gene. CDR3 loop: CASSFLKFLAGGQETQYF. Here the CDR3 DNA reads TGTGCCAGCAGCTTTCTCAAATTTCTTGCGGGGGGTCAAGAGACCCAGTACTTC.

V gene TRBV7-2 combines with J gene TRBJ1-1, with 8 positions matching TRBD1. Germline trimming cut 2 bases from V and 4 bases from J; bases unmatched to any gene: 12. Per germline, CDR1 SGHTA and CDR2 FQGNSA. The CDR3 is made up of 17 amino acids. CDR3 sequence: CASSLWPPQTGGTEAFF. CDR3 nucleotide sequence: TGTGCCAGCAGCTTATGGCCCCCCCAAACAGGGGGCACTGAAGCTTTCTTT.

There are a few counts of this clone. The DNA of the CDR3 is TGTGCCAGCAGCCAATTCGGACAGGGTCGGTCCGTATATAGCAATCAGCCCCAGCATTTT. Translated: CASSQFGQGRSVYSNQPQHF. The rearrangement links TRBV16 to TRBJ1-5; 8 nucleotides agree with TRBD1. The V and J ends lost 1 base and 0 bases, in that order; junction bases with no gene match: 14. This CDR3 is built from 20 residues. CDR1 is KGHSY and CDR2 is FQNENV in the germline V gene.

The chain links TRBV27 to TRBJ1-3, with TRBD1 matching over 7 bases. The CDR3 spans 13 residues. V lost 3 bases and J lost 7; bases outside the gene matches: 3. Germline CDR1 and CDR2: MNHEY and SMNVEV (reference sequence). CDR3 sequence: CASSFSGGNTIYF. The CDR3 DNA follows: TGTGCCAGCAGTTTCTCAGGGGGGAACACCATATATTTT.

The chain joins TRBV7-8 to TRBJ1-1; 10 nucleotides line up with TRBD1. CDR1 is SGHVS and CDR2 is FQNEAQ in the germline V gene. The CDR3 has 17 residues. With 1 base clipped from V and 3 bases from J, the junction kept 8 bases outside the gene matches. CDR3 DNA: TGTGCCAGCAGCTTAGAGGTCCCCGGGACAGGGGACACTGAAGCTTTCTTT. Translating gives CASSLEVPGTGDTEAFF.

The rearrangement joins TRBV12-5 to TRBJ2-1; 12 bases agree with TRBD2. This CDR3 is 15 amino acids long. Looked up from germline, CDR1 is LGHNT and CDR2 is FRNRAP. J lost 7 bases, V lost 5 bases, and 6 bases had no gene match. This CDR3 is CASGQLAGGVNEQFF. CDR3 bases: TGTGCTAGTGGTCAACTAGCGGGGGGCGTTAATGAGCAGTTCTTC. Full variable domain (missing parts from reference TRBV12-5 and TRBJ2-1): DARVTQTPRHKVTEMGQEVTMRCQPILGHNTVFWYRQTMMQGLELLAYFRNRAPLDDSGMPKDRFSAEMPDATLATLKIQPSEPRDSAVYFCASGQLAGGVNEQFFGPGTRLTVL.

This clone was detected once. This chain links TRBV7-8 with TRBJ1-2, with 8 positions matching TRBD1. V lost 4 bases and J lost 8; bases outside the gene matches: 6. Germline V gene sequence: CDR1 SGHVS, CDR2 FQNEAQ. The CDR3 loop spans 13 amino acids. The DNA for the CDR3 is TGTGCCAGCAGCTCCGTCAGGGGGCACGGCTACACCTTC. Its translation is CASSSVRGHGYTF.

DNA for the CDR3: TGTGCCAACCGACAGGGACCGAACACTGAAGCTTTCTTT. Amino acid sequence: CANRQGPNTEAFF. The chain joins TRBV2 to TRBJ1-1; 7 positions match TRBD1. There are 13 residues in the CDR3. Germline values: CDR1 SNHLY, CDR2 FYNNEI. J gave up 1 base and V 10 bases, and 6 bases lay outside the gene matches.

CDR3 DNA: TGTGCCAGCAGTGACAGGAACCAAGAGACCCAGTACTTC. It yields the protein CASSDRNQETQYF. The chain is built from TRBV12-3 or TRBV12-4 and TRBJ2-5, with a possible D match to TRBD1 (6 bases). CDR3 length: 13 amino acids. Trimming shortened V by 5 bases and J by 0 bases, and 7 bases separated the two germline ends.

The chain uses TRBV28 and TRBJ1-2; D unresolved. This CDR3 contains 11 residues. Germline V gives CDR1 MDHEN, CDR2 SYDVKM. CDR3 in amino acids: CSAGPNYGYTF. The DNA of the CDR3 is TGTTCGGCAGGCCCTAACTATGGCTACACCTTC.

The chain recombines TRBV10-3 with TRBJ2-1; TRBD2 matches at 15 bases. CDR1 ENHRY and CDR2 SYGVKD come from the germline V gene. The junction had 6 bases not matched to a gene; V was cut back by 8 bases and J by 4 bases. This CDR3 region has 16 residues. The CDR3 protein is CAIAGTSGGTYNEQFF. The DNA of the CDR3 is TGTGCCATCGCGGGGACTAGCGGGGGGACTTACAATGAGCAGTTCTTC.

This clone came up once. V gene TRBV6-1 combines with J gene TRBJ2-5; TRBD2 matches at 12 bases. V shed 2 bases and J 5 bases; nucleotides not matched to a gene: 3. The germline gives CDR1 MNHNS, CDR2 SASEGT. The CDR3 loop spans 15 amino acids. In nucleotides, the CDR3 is TGTGCCAGCAGTGAACAAGGGACTAGCGGGGAGACCCAGTACTTC. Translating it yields CASSEQGTSGETQYF.

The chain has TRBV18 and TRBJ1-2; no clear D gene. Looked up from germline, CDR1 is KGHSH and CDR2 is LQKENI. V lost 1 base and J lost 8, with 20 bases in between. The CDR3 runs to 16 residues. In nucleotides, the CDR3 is TGTGCCAGCTCACCACAGAATCGACCGAGGATTGAAGGCTACACCTTC. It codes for CASSPQNRPRIEGYTF.

CDR3 coding DNA: TGTGCCAGCTCACCAGTTCGCAGGGTGGATACTGGAAACACCATATATTTT. Translated, it gives CASSPVRRVDTGNTIYF. V and J are TRBV18 and TRBJ1-3, with a weak D call TRBD1 (5 bases). This CDR3 is 17 amino acids long. Trimming took 2 bases from V and 2 from J, leaving 16 bases between them. Per the germline V gene, CDR1 is KGHSH and CDR2 is LQKENI.

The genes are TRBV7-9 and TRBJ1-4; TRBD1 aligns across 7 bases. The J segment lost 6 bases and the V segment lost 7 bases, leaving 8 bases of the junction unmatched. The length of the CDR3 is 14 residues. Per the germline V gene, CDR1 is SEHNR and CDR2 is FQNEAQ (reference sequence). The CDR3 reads CASTLRGGDEKLFF. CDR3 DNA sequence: TGTGCCAGCACCCTAAGAGGGGGCGATGAAAAACTGTTTTTT.

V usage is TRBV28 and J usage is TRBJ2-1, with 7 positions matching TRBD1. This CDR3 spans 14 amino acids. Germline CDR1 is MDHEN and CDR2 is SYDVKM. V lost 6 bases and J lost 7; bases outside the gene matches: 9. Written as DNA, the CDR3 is TGTGCCAGCAGACGGACAGGTACCCAAAATGAGCAGTTCTTC. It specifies CASRRTGTQNEQFF.

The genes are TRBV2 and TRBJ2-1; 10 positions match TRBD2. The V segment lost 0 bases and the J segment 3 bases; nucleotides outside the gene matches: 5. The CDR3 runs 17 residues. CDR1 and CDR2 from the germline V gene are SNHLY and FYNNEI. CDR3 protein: CASSEAGTSGVYNEQFF. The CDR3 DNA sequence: TGTGCCAGCAGTGAAGCGGGCACTAGCGGGGTCTACAATGAGCAGTTCTTC. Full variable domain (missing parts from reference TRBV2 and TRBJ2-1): EPEVTQTPSHQVTQMGQEVILRCVPISNHLYFYWYRQILGQKVEFLVSFYNNEISEKSEIFDDQFSVERPDGSNFTLKIRSTKLEDSAMYFCASSEAGTSGVYNEQFFGPGTRLTVL.

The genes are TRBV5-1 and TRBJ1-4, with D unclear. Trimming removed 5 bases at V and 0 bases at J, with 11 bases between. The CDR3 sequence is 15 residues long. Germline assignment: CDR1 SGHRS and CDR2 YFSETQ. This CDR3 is CASSSQSATNEKLFF. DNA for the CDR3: TGCGCCAGCAGTTCACAGAGTGCAACTAATGAAAAACTGTTTTTT.